The 11 T cell receptor beta chains given below trace back to one sample, sequenced in a study of T cell changes during pregnancy in multiple sclerosis (dated by TCRdb to between 2018 and 2020). Library creation used the immunoSEQ multiplex PCR assay. In TCRdb, the immuneACCESS table is reduced to in-frame sequences with V and J assigned. These tables do not hold every clone; where another copy was compared, an unresolved V gene accounts for under half, and the others remain unexplained. The sample has about 110,000 clones on record, about nine tenths of them singletons. Roughly 1.5% of the sample is taken by the ten largest. The material sequenced was peripheral blood, taken after pregnancy. These receptors were obtained from a female donor with multiple sclerosis, enrolled in a pregnancy study.

V and J are TRBV5-1 and TRBJ2-7; the D gene is possibly TRBD1 (6 bases). Germline assignment: CDR1 SGHRS and CDR2 YFSETQ. The CDR3 spans 14 residues. Trimming removed 0 bases from V and 3 bases from J, with 10 bases in between. The CDR3 protein is CASSLEQGNYEQYF. In DNA, the CDR3 is TGCGCCAGCAGCTTGGAACAGGGAAACTACGAGCAGTACTTC.

The V call is TRBV30, the J call TRBJ2-7; 13 bases fit TRBD2. Germline CDR1 and CDR2: GTSNPN and SVGIG (reference sequence). Trimming cost V 2 bases and J 2 bases; bases outside gene matches: 3. The CDR3 runs to 15 residues. In DNA, the CDR3 is TGTGCCTGGAGTCGGGGACTAGCGGGGACCTACGAGCAGTACTTC. Its protein is CAWSRGLAGTYEQYF.

The chain has TRBV7-2 and TRBJ1-5; TRBD1 is a possible D gene (6 bases). There are 15 residues in the CDR3. With 1 base removed from V and 5 bases from J, the gap between germline ends came to 12 bases. Germline V CDR1 and CDR2: SGHTA, FQGNSA. The CDR3 sequence is CASSLESGDHQPQHF. Written as DNA, the CDR3 is TGTGCCAGCAGCTTAGAATCAGGGGACCATCAGCCCCAGCATTTT.

This clone was seen a single time. V and J are TRBV6-1 and TRBJ1-1; 7 bases agree with TRBD1. Germline CDR1 MNHNS, CDR2 SASEGT. V lost 0 bases, J lost 7 bases, and 2 bases stayed unmatched. The CDR3 has 13 residues. In nucleotides, the CDR3 is TGTGCCAGCAGTGAAGCCGACAGGGTTGAAGCTTTCTTT. It yields the protein CASSEADRVEAFF.

V is TRBV18 and J is TRBJ1-5; perhaps TRBD1 as D (6 bases). The CDR3 spans 17 residues. Per germline, CDR1 KGHSH and CDR2 LQKENI. V shed 2 bases and J shed 3 bases, with 17 bases lying between them. CDR3 nucleotides: TGTGCCAGCTCACCAAGGGGAACAGGGCTCTTCAATCAGCCCCAGCATTTT. This codes for CASSPRGTGLFNQPQHF.

The table lists this clone with a count of one. The V gene is TRBV6-5, the J gene TRBJ1-5; 7 bases line up with TRBD1. The junction had 7 bases not matched to a gene; V was cut back by 5 bases and J by 6 bases. This CDR3 is built from 14 residues. The V gene's germline CDR1 is MNHEY and CDR2 SVGAGI. In nucleotides, the CDR3 is TGTGCCAGCAGTCTTACAGGGGTGGGTCAGCCCCAGCATTTT. This encodes CASSLTGVGQPQHF.

The V gene is TRBV5-1, the J gene TRBJ2-1, with 7 bases lining up with TRBD2. The CDR3 has 17 amino acids. With 0 bases clipped from V and 0 bases from J, the junction kept 6 bases outside the gene matches. CDR1 is SGHRS and CDR2 is YFSETQ in the germline V gene. CDR3 DNA sequence: TGCGCCAGCAGCTTGGCGGGGGGAGCGGCCTCCTACAATGAGCAGTTCTTC. As protein: CASSLAGGAASYNEQFF. The full variable domain, its missing parts supplied by reference TRBV5-1 and TRBJ2-1, is KAGVTQTPRYLIKTRGQQVTLSCSPISGHRSVSWYQQTPGQGLQFLFEYFSETQRNKGNFPGRFSGRQFSNSRSEMNVSTLELGDSALYLCASSLAGGAASYNEQFFGPGTRLTVL.

The V gene is TRBV19, the J gene TRBJ1-1; the D gene is possibly TRBD1 (5 bases). Per germline, CDR1 LNHDA and CDR2 SQIVND (reference sequence). V was trimmed by 8 bases and J by 8 bases, leaving 12 bases between them. The CDR3 runs 11 residues. CDR3 loop: CASSRAFEAFF. For the CDR3, the DNA is TGTGCCAGTTCCAGGGCTTTCGAAGCTTTCTTT.

The chain combines TRBV7-2 with TRBJ2-3; possible D gene TRBD2, 5 bases. V lost 0 bases to trimming and J lost 1 base, with 8 bases between them. The CDR3 is made up of 15 amino acids. Germline CDR1 reads SGHTA; CDR2 reads FQGNSA. The CDR3 DNA follows: TGTGCCAGCAGCTTAGCGCGGGTTCGCACAGATACGCAGTATTTT. It encodes CASSLARVRTDTQYF. The variable domain in full, completed from reference TRBV7-2 and TRBJ2-3, reads GAGVSQSPSNKVTEKGKDVELRCDPISGHTALYWYRQSLGQGLEFLIYFQGNSAPDKSGLPSDRFSAERTGGSVSTLTIQRTQQEDSAVYLCASSLARVRTDTQYFGPGTRLTVL.

This sequence joins TRBV5-4 and TRBJ2-6; TRBD1 might be the D (6 bases). CDR3 length: 15 residues. V lost 3 bases and J lost 2, with 9 bases in between. Germline V gives CDR1 SGHNT, CDR2 YYREEE (reference sequence). CDR3 DNA sequence: TGTGCCAGCAGCTCGGACAGTCCTGGGGCCAACGTCCTGACTTTC. Translation gives CASSSDSPGANVLTF.

The chain combines TRBV5-8 with TRBJ1-1; possible D gene TRBD1, 6 bases. Germline-derived CDR1 and CDR2 are SGHTS and YDEGEE. The CDR3 extends over 16 amino acids. V dropped 6 bases and J dropped 3 bases, with 21 bases sitting between them. The CDR3 sequence: CASIGGAGSYDTEAFF. In nucleotides, the CDR3 is TGTGCCAGCATCGGGGGGGCAGGGTCGTATGACACTGAAGCTTTCTTT.